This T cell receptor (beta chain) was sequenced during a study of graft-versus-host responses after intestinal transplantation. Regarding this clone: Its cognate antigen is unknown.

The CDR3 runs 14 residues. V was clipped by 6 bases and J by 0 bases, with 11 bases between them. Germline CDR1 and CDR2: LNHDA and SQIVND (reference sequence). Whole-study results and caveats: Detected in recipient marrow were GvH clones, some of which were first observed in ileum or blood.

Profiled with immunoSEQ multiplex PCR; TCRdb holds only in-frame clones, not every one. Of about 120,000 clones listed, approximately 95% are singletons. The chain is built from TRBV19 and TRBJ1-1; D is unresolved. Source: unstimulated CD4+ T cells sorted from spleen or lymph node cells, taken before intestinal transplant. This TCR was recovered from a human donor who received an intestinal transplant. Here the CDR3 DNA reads TGTGCCAGTAGATATGGCCAAATGAACACTGAAGCTTTCTTT. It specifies CASRYGQMNTEAFF. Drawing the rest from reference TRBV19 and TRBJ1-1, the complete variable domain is DGGITQSPKYLFRKEGQNVTLSCEQNLNHDAMYWYRQDPGQGLRLIYYSQIVNDFQKGDIAEGYSVSREKKESFPLTVTSAQKNPTAFYLCASRYGQMNTEAFFGQGTRLTVV.